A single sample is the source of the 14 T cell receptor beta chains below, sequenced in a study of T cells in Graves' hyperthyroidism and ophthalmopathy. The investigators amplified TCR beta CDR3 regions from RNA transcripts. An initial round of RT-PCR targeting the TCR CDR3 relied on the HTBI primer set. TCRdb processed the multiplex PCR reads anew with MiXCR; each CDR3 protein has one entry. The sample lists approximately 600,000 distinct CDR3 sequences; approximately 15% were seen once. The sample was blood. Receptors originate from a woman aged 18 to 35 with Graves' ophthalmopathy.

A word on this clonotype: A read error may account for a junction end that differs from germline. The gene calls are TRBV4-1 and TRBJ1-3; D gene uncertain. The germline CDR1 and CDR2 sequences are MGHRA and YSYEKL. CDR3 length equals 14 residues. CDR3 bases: TGCGCCAGCACCCAAAGCTCGCTTGGAAACACCATATATTTT. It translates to CASTQSSLGNTIYF.

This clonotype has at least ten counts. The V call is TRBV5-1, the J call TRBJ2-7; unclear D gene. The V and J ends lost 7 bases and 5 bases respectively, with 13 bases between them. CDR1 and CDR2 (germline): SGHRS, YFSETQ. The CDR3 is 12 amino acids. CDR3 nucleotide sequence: TGCGCCAGCTCGCACCTGCCCCACGAGCAGTACTTC. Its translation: CASSHLPHEQYF.

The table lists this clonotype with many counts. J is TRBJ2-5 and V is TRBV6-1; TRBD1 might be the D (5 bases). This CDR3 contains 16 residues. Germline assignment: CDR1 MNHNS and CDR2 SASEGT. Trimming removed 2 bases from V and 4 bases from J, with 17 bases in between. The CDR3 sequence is CASSEQGRAHGETQYF. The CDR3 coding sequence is TGTGCCAGCAGTGAACAGGGCAGGGCTCACGGAGAGACCCAGTACTTC.

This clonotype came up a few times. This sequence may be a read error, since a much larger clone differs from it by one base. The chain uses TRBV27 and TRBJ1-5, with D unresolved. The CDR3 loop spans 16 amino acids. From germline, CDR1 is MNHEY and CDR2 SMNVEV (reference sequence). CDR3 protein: CTSSFSWVGGNQPQHF. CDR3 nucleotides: TGTACCAGCAGTTTTTCTTGGGTTGGGGGCAATCAGCCCCAGCATTTT.

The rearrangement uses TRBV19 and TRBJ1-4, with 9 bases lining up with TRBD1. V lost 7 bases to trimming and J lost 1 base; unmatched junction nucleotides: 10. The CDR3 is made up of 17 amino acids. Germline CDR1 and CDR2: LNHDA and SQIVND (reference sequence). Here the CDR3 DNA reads TGTGCCAGTACCTCCCTGACAGGGGGGAGAACTAATGAAAAACTGTTTTTT. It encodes CASTSLTGGRTNEKLFF. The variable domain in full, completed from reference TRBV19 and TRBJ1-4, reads DGGITQSPKYLFRKEGQNVTLSCEQNLNHDAMYWYRQDPGQGLRLIYYSQIVNDFQKGDIAEGYSVSREKKESFPLTVTSAQKNPTAFYLCASTSLTGGRTNEKLFFGSGTQLSVL.

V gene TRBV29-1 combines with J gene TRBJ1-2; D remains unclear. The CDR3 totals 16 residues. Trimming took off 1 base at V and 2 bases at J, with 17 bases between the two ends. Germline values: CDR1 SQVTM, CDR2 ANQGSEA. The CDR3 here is CSVEGSQSVGNYGYTF. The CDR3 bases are TGCAGCGTTGAAGGCTCGCAGAGTGTGGGAAACTATGGCTACACCTTC.

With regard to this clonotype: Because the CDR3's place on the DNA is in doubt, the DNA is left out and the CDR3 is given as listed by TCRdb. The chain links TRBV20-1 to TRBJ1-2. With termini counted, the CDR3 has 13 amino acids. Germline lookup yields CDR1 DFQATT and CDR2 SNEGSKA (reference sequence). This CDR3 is CSAIDRLNYGCTF.

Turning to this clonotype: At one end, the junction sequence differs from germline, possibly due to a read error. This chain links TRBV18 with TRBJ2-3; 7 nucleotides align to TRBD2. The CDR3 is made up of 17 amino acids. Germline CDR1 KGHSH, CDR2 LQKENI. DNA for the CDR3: TGTGCCATCTCACCACCGAGGGAGCGGGGCAACACAGATACGCAGTATTTT. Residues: CAISPPRERGNTDTQYF.

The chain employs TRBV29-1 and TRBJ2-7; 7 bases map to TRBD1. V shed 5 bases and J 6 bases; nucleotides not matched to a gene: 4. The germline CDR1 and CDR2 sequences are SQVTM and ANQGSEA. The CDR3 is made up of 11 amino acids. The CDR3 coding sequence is TGCAGCGTTCAAACAGGGGTCGAGCAGTACTTC. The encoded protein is CSVQTGVEQYF.

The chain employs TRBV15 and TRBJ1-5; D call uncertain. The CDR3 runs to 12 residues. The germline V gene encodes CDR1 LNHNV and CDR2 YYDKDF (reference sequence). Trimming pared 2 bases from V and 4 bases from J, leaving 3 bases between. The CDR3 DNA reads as TGTGCCACCAGCAGAAGGAATCAGCCCCAGCATTTT. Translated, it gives CATSRRNQPQHF.

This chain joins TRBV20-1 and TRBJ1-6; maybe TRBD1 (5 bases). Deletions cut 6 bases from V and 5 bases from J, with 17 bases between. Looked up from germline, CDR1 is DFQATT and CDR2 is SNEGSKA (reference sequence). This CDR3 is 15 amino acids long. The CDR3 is CSAGERGGNNSPLHF. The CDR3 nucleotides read TGCAGTGCCGGGGAGCGGGGGGGGAATAATTCACCCCTCCACTTT.

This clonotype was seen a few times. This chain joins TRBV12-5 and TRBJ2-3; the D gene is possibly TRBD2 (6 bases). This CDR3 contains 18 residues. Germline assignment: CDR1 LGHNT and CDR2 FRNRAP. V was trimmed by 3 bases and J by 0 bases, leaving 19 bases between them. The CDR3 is CASGFPKVLARSTDTQYF. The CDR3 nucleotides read TGTGCTAGTGGTTTCCCTAAAGTACTAGCTCGCAGCACAGATACGCAGTATTTT.

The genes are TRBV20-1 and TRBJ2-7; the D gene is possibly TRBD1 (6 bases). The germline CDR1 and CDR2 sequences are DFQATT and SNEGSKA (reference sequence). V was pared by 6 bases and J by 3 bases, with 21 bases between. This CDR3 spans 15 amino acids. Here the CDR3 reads CSAAPGQIFVYEQYF. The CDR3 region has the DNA TGCAGTGCGGCACCGGGACAAATATTTGTCTACGAGCAGTACTTC.

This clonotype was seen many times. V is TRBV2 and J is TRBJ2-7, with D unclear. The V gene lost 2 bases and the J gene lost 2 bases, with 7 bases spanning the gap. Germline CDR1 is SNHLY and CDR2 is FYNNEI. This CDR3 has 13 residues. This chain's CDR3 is CASSEQRPYEQYF. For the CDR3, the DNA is TGTGCCAGCAGTGAACAGCGTCCCTACGAGCAGTACTTC.